A single sample gave rise to the 23 T cell receptor beta chains below, sequenced in a study of shared clonotypes between healthy human individuals. Naive CD8 isolation took CD45RO-negative cells positively selected for CCR7 and excluded terminally differentiated effector memory CD45RA+ cells. Generated by immunoSEQ multiplex PCR, the TCRdb table keeps only in-frame clones and is missing some. Of 1.5 million to 2.5 million clones in the sample, approximately 94% were seen once. The sequencing sample was made of naive CD8+ T cells sorted from blood. Receptors were obtained from a man aged 18 to 29 in good health.

The genes are TRBV5-8 and TRBJ2-1, with TRBD2 matching over 11 bases. This CDR3 has 14 amino acids. Per the germline V gene, CDR1 is SGHTS and CDR2 is YDEGEE. After removal of 5 bases from V and 9 bases from J, the junction contained 7 bases not matched to a gene. CDR3 protein: CASRGLADLGEQFF. The DNA for the CDR3 is TGTGCCAGCAGGGGACTAGCGGACCTCGGTGAGCAGTTCTTC.

The chain links TRBV7-9 to TRBJ2-7; 14 bases agree with TRBD2. The CDR3 covers 15 residues. The junction had 9 bases not matched to a gene; V was cut back by 4 bases and J by 10 bases. In germline, CDR1 is SEHNR, CDR2 FQNEAQ (reference sequence). CDR3 sequence (DNA): TGTGCCAGCAGCTCCTTCCTGGGGACTAGCGGGAGACAGTACTTC. Protein sequence: CASSSFLGTSGRQYF.

Turning to this clone: Different DNA sequences within this sample yield the same CDR3. This chain links TRBV7-9 with TRBJ2-1; TRBD2 might be the D (6 bases). V was clipped by 3 bases and J by 4 bases, with 7 bases between them. Per germline, CDR1 SEHNR and CDR2 FQNEAQ (reference sequence). CDR3 length: 13 residues. DNA of the CDR3: TGTGCCAGCAGCTTTGGGGGGTACAATGAGCAGTTCTTC. As protein: CASSFGGYNEQFF.

This chain links TRBV7-9 with TRBJ2-7, with D hard to call. The CDR3 consists of 13 residues. Trimming left V 5 bases short and J 3 bases short, with 11 bases between. Germline assignment: CDR1 SEHNR and CDR2 FQNEAQ (reference sequence). The DNA of the CDR3 is TGTGCCAGCAGCCCCCCCCTATTCTACGAGCAGTACTTC. It codes for CASSPPLFYEQYF.

The rearrangement links TRBV7-9 to TRBJ2-7; 10 bases agree with TRBD2. The trim removed 5 bases at V and 5 bases at J, leaving 18 bases unmatched. This CDR3 spans 18 amino acids. The germline CDR1 and CDR2 sequences are SEHNR and FQNEAQ (reference sequence). The CDR3 is CASSLSSGGGDWEDEQYF. As DNA, the CDR3 is TGTGCCAGCAGCCTCTCCAGCGGGGGGGGTGATTGGGAGGACGAGCAGTACTTC.

The J gene is TRBJ2-3, the V gene TRBV13; D is unclear. Germline CDR1 and CDR2: PRHDT and FYEKMQ (reference sequence). The CDR3 length is 14 residues. Trimming took 1 base from V and 5 from J, leaving 10 bases between them. The CDR3 nucleotides are TGTGCCAGCAGCTTAGCGTCCCGGCGAGATACGCAGTATTTT. Translating gives CASSLASRRDTQYF.

V is TRBV30 and J is TRBJ1-5; no definite D call. CDR3 length: 16 residues. Germline CDR1 and CDR2: GTSNPN and SVGIG (reference sequence). Trimming removed 0 bases from V and 5 bases from J, with 17 bases in between. The DNA of the CDR3 is TGTGCCTGGAGTGTACAACCGGGGATGAATTATCAGCCCCAGCATTTT. Its translation: CAWSVQPGMNYQPQHF.

The chain recombines TRBV7-6 with TRBJ2-1, with D possibly TRBD1 on 6 matching bases. The CDR3 covers 12 residues. The germline gives CDR1 SGHVS, CDR2 FNYEAQ. V was shortened by 3 bases and J by 8 bases, with 8 bases between the two germline ends. The CDR3 nucleotides read TGTGCCAGCAGCTTTACAGGGTATGAGCAGTTCTTC. Translated: CASSFTGYEQFF. Drawing the rest from reference TRBV7-6 and TRBJ2-1, the complete variable domain is GAGVSQSPRYKVTKRGQDVALRCDPISGHVSLYWYRQALGQGPEFLTYFNYEAQQDKSGLPNDRFSAERPEGSISTLTIQRTEQRDSAMYRCASSFTGYEQFFGPGTRLTVL.

Written as DNA, the CDR3 is TGCGCCAGCAGCCAAGATTCCTGGCTCGAGCAGTACTTC. Its protein is CASSQDSWLEQYF. The chain combines TRBV4-1 with TRBJ2-7; D call uncertain. Germline CDR1 MGHRA, CDR2 YSYEKL. The CDR3 length is 13 residues. The V gene lost 0 bases and the J gene lost 6 bases, with 9 bases spanning the gap.

The rearrangement uses TRBV7-2 and TRBJ1-1; D is possibly TRBD1 (5 bases). Germline values: CDR1 SGHTA, CDR2 FQGNSA. V lost 4 bases and J lost 1, with 16 bases in between. The CDR3 has 16 residues. The CDR3 loop is CASSSTSGTSNTEAFF. CDR3 in DNA: TGTGCCAGCAGCTCCACCTCCGGGACTTCGAACACTGAAGCTTTCTTT.

The rearrangement joins TRBV18 to TRBJ1-2; D might be TRBD1 (6 bases). CDR3 length: 14 amino acids. Germline V gives CDR1 KGHSH, CDR2 LQKENI. Trimming left V 3 bases short and J 8 bases short, with 16 bases between. As DNA, the CDR3 is TGTGCCAGCTCACCTCCAAAGGGGGAAAGGGGCTACACCTTC. This codes for CASSPPKGERGYTF.

The chain uses TRBV14 and TRBJ2-7; TRBD2 matches 7 bases. The CDR3 contains 15 residues. Germline trimming cut 4 bases from V and 6 bases from J; bases unmatched to any gene: 12. CDR1 and CDR2 (germline): SGHDN, FVKESK. The CDR3 bases are TGTGCCAGCAGCCTCCTCGCGGGAGTTAGCGGCGAGCAGTACTTC. Amino acid sequence: CASSLLAGVSGEQYF.

The chain joins TRBV13 to TRBJ1-3, with 11 bases lining up with TRBD1. The CDR3 covers 16 residues. Germline CDR1 PRHDT, CDR2 FYEKMQ (reference sequence). J gave up 3 bases and V 5 bases, and 6 bases lay outside the gene matches. The CDR3 reads CASSLDRGQDGNTIYF. CDR3 nucleotide sequence: TGTGCCAGCAGCCTGGACAGGGGGCAGGATGGAAACACCATATATTTT.

The chain carries TRBV25-1 and TRBJ2-4, with 7 bases lining up with TRBD1. The V gene end was trimmed by 3 bases and the J gene end by 6 bases; junction bases not matched to a gene: 11. Germline V CDR1 and CDR2: MGHDK, SYGVNS. The CDR3 totals 16 residues. The CDR3 DNA reads TGTGCCAGCAGTGACCCCTACAGGGGCGAGGGAAACATTCAGTACTTC. This encodes CASSDPYRGEGNIQYF.

The rearrangement links TRBV11-2 to TRBJ2-7; D not resolved. CDR3 size: 12 residues. The germline V gene has CDR1 SGHAT and CDR2 FQNNGV. V lost 8 bases to trimming and J lost 2 bases, with 10 bases between them. The CDR3 here is CASAGETYEQYF. The CDR3 DNA reads as TGTGCCAGCGCCGGTGAAACCTACGAGCAGTACTTC.

The genes are TRBV11-3 and TRBJ2-3; no clear D gene. The CDR3 has 13 residues. V shed 5 bases and J shed 4 bases, with 10 bases lying between them. Germline CDR1 SGHNT, CDR2 YENEEA. CDR3 sequence: CASSRDWADTQYF. In DNA form, the CDR3 reads TGTGCCAGCAGCCGCGACTGGGCAGATACGCAGTATTTT.

This clone was counted once. The chain links TRBV7-9 to TRBJ2-1; 9 bases line up with TRBD1. The ends lost 5 bases at V and 4 bases at J; junction bases unmatched: 6. Germline V CDR1 and CDR2: SEHNR, FQNEAQ (reference sequence). The length of the CDR3 is 15 residues. The chain's CDR3 is CASSSRDREYNEQFF. The DNA for the CDR3 is TGTGCCAGCAGCAGCCGGGACAGGGAATACAATGAGCAGTTCTTC.

This chain uses TRBV10-3 with TRBJ2-7; TRBD2 agrees at 9 bases. CDR3 size: 18 residues. Per the germline V gene, CDR1 is ENHRY and CDR2 is SYGVKD. With V trimmed by 3 bases and J by 4 bases, 16 bases remained unmatched. CDR3 residues: CAISDALRRVAGEYEQYF. The CDR3 DNA reads TGTGCCATCAGTGACGCCCTCCGGAGGGTAGCGGGAGAGTACGAGCAGTACTTC.

On this clone: The sample has other DNA sequences that encode this CDR3 too. The CDR3 region is CASSLGQGATEAFF. The CDR3 DNA reads TGTGCCAGCAGCTTAGGGCAGGGGGCCACTGAAGCTTTCTTT. V gene TRBV7-9 combines with J gene TRBJ1-1; 8 nucleotides agree with TRBD1. This CDR3 is 14 amino acids long. With 1 base clipped from V and 4 bases from J, the junction kept 2 bases outside the gene matches. Germline CDR1 is SEHNR and CDR2 is FQNEAQ (reference sequence).

The chain joins TRBV7-9 to TRBJ2-3; 9 nucleotides match TRBD2. The CDR3 totals 15 residues. CDR1 SEHNR and CDR2 FQNEAQ come from the germline V gene (reference sequence). The J segment lost 4 bases and the V segment lost 5 bases, leaving 7 bases of the junction unmatched. This chain's CDR3 is CASSRTRGGPDTQYF. The CDR3 DNA reads TGTGCCAGCAGCCGGACGCGGGGGGGTCCAGATACGCAGTATTTT.

V and J are TRBV7-8 and TRBJ2-2; 7 bases map to TRBD1. The CDR3 runs 15 residues. V was clipped by 5 bases and J by 7 bases; unmatched bases: 10. Germline CDR1 and CDR2: SGHVS and FQNEAQ. In DNA, the CDR3 is TGTGCCAGCAGCGCACGACAGGGTGAAGGCGGGGAGCTGTTTTTT. Protein product: CASSARQGEGGELFF.

This sequence joins TRBV5-6 and TRBJ2-7; TRBD1 is a possible D gene (5 bases). From germline, CDR1 is SGHDT and CDR2 YYEEEE. This CDR3 has 15 residues. Between the trimmed V and J ends, which lost 2 bases and 2 bases, there was a span of 14 bases. CDR3 nucleotides: TGTGCCAGCAGCTTTCAGGGCGTCTCAACCTACGAGCAGTACTTC. Its protein is CASSFQGVSTYEQYF.

The J gene is TRBJ2-5, the V gene TRBV7-9; D is uncertain. V lost 5 bases to trimming and J lost 2 bases, with 12 bases between them. There are 14 residues in the CDR3. Germline V gives CDR1 SEHNR, CDR2 FQNEAQ (reference sequence). The CDR3 DNA follows: TGTGCCAGCAGCCAAGATTTGGCACAAGAGACCCAGTACTTC. Translation gives CASSQDLAQETQYF. The full variable domain, with the rest looked up from reference TRBV7-9 and TRBJ2-5, is DTGVSQNPRHKITKRGQNVTFRCDPISEHNRLYWYRQTLGQGPEFLTYFQNEAQLEKSRLLSDRFSAERPKGSFSTLEIQRTEQGDSAMYLCASSQDLAQETQYFGPGTRLLVL.